This TCR beta chain stems from a study of blood T cell repertoires in COVID-19. Generated by immunoSEQ multiplex PCR, the TCRdb table keeps only in-frame clones and is missing some. Found here are about 330,000 clones, around 88% of them singletons; the top ten hold under 2%. This CDR3 is built from 15 residues. Per germline, CDR1 SGHTA and CDR2 FQGNSA. J gave up 5 bases and V 3 bases, and 8 bases lay outside the gene matches. This clonotype was sampled from a woman aged 45-60 years with acute or convalescent COVID-19. The V and J genes are TRBV7-2 and TRBJ2-5; 8 bases are shared with TRBD2. Material for sequencing was peripheral blood. Here the CDR3 DNA reads TGTGCCAGCAGCTTCGAGCGGGAGTCAACCGAGACCCAGTACTTC. It translates to CASSFERESTETQYF.